This T cell receptor beta chain originates from a study of cytomegalovirus exposure and HLA in healthy donors. Study findings and constraints: It emerged from a later analysis that several of the most significant clusters appeared to be linked to common viral pathogens. It was in a later analysis that TCR association rates were seen to vary by HLA locus, highest for DRB1 and lowest for HLA-C.

Remarks on this clone: Its target is not known.

PCR employed 60 Vbeta and 13 Jbeta primers. This table comes from immunoSEQ multiplex PCR, and its TCRdb copy is limited to in-frame clones, with some not included. The sample lists tens of thousands of clones; 82% were seen once. Germline V CDR1 and CDR2: MGHRA, YSYEKL. This CDR3 contains 17 residues. V was trimmed by 0 bases and J by 6 bases, leaving 17 bases between them. The V and J genes are TRBV4-1 and TRBJ2-2, with D tentatively TRBD1 (5 bases). This TCR was sampled from a man aged 18-30 years in good health and CMV-seronegative. The sample comprised PBMCs. CDR3: CASSQDPPGLESGELFF. The CDR3 DNA is TGCGCCAGCAGCCAAGATCCTCCAGGGCTGGAATCCGGGGAGCTGTTTTTT.